Listed below are T cell receptor beta chains from one sample, sequenced in a study of blood T cell repertoires in COVID-19. Clones were read by immunoSEQ multiplex PCR, and TCRdb kept only the in-frame ones, dropping some. The data hold a few hundred thousand clones, with about four fifths observed a single time. What was sequenced was peripheral blood. These receptors all stem from a woman aged 18-29 years with acute or convalescent COVID-19. The CDR3 runs from the conserved cysteine through the conserved F or W. D genes are given only for firm matches. Only part of the rows carry a size: once, few, many, or a class if the clone is expanded.

clone_size	j_call	v_call	d_call	cdr3_aa	cdr3_nt
-	TRBJ2-2	TRBV9	TRBD2	CASSVGPAREYVGELFF	TGTGCCAGCAGCGTAGGGCCCGCGCGGGAGTATGTCGGGGAGCTGTTTTTT
-	TRBJ2-1	TRBV5-1	TRBD2	CASSWLAGGNEQFF	TGCGCCAGCAGCTGGCTAGCGGGAGGAAATGAGCAGTTCTTC
-	TRBJ2-7	TRBV7-2	-	CASSLTVYEQYF	TGTGCCAGCAGCCTGACAGTCTACGAGCAGTACTTC
-	TRBJ2-2	TRBV19	-	CASSGQSHGELFF	TGTGCCAGTAGTGGCCAAAGTCACGGGGAGCTGTTTTTT
few	TRBJ1-1	TRBV10-2	-	CASSGTGPDTEAFF	TGCGCCAGCAGTGGCACAGGACCTGACACTGAAGCTTTCTTT
-	TRBJ2-7	TRBV7-2	-	CASSSRRGYEQYF	TGTGCCAGCAGCTCGCGTCGTGGCTACGAGCAGTACTTC
-	TRBJ1-2	TRBV6-2/TRBV6-3	TRBD1	CASSYGQGRANYGYTF	TGTGCCAGCAGTTACGGACAGGGACGTGCTAACTATGGCTACACCTTC
-	TRBJ1-4	TRBV19	TRBD1	CATNDRVDNEKLFF	TGTGCCACGAACGACAGGGTAGATAATGAAAAACTGTTTTTT
once	TRBJ2-6	TRBV27	-	CASSLFGIGGHAGANVLTF	TGTGCCAGCAGTTTATTTGGGATCGGGGGTCACGCTGGGGCCAACGTCCTGACTTTC
-	TRBJ2-3	TRBV7-6	-	CASSSFPSTDTQYF	TGTGCCAGCAGCTCCTTTCCGAGCACAGATACGCAGTATTTT
few	TRBJ1-6	TRBV19	-	CASSIDRRTTNSPLHF	TGTGCCAGTAGTATCGATCGCCGTACGACAAATTCACCCCTCCACTTT
-	TRBJ1-3	TRBV19	-	CASSINGNSGNTIYF	TGTGCCAGTAGTATAAACGGGAACTCTGGAAACACCATATATTTT
-	TRBJ2-3	TRBV5-4	-	CASSSRRGTDTQYF	TGTGCCAGCAGCTCGCGACGGGGCACAGATACGCAGTATTTT
-	TRBJ1-6	TRBV9	-	CASSRQDSPLHF	TGTGCCAGCAGCAGACAAGATTCACCCCTCCACTTT
-	TRBJ2-4	TRBV6-2/TRBV6-3	-	CASSYRGWSKNIQYF	TGTGCCAGCAGTTACCGGGGGTGGTCCAAAAACATTCAGTACTTC
-	TRBJ1-4	TRBV30	-	CAWTPRQGRVNLGAKLFF	TGTGCCTGGACCCCCAGGCAGGGGAGGGTCAATTTAGGAGCGAAACTGTTTTTT
few	TRBJ1-1	TRBV12-3/TRBV12-4	-	CASSLYLNTEAFF	TGTGCCAGCAGTCTGTACTTGAACACTGAAGCTTTCTTT
few	TRBJ1-2	TRBV29-1	-	CSGRTDSGYTF	TGCAGCGGAAGGACAGATTCTGGCTACACCTTC
-	TRBJ2-5	TRBV3-1/TRBV3-2	-	CASSQNSPRETQYF	TGTGCCAGCAGCCAGAACAGCCCTCGGGAGACCCAGTACTTC
-	TRBJ1-3	TRBV5-1	TRBD1	CASSLTGVGNTIYF	TGCGCCAGCAGCTTGACAGGGGTCGGAAACACCATATATTTT
-	TRBJ2-1	TRBV3-1/TRBV3-2	TRBD2	CASSRRLAGLNEQFF	TGTGCCAGCAGCCGTCGACTAGCGGGACTAAATGAGCAGTTCTTC
-	TRBJ2-7	TRBV5-8	-	CASRKTSALSYEQYF	TGTGCCAGCAGAAAGACCAGCGCCCTCTCCTACGAGCAGTACTTC
-	TRBJ2-1	TRBV27	-	CASSLSQGFYNEQFF	TGTGCCAGCAGTTTATCGCAGGGTTTCTACAATGAGCAGTTCTTC
-	TRBJ1-5	TRBV27	TRBD1	CASTPGGHRGQPQHF	TGTGCCAGCACCCCAGGGGGGCATAGAGGACAGCCCCAGCATTTT
once	TRBJ2-6	TRBV2	-	CASRGQNSGANVLTF	TGTGCCAGCAGAGGACAGAACTCTGGGGCCAACGTCCTGACTTTC
-	TRBJ1-5	TRBV30	-	CAWGRGKEPQHF	TGTGCCTGGGGACGGGGAAAGGAGCCCCAGCATTTT
-	TRBJ2-3	TRBV10-3	TRBD2	CAISEAAGERNTQYF	TGTGCCATCAGTGAGGCGGCGGGAGAACGAAATACGCAGTATTTT
-	TRBJ2-2	TRBV6-2/TRBV6-3	-	CASSNIGQGGGTGELFF	TGTGCCAGCAGTAATATCGGACAGGGCGGGGGCACCGGGGAGCTGTTTTTT
-	TRBJ1-2	TRBV5-1	TRBD1	CASGKLVSGGWYGYTF	TGCGCCAGCGGAAAGCTTGTGTCAGGGGGCTGGTATGGCTACACCTTC
-	TRBJ2-1	TRBV14	TRBD2	CASRPRVGLAGPNEQFF	TGTGCCAGCAGACCTAGAGTCGGACTAGCGGGACCCAATGAGCAGTTCTTC
-	TRBJ2-7	TRBV5-1	TRBD2	CASSPRLAGTYEQYF	TGCGCCAGCAGCCCAAGACTAGCGGGGACCTACGAGCAGTACTTC
-	TRBJ2-3	TRBV24-1	-	CATSERTNRGTDTQYF	TGTGCCACCAGTGAGCGTACCAATCGCGGGACAGATACGCAGTATTTT
-	TRBJ1-1	TRBV27	-	CAIGVGRNTEAFF	TGTGCCATCGGGGTCGGGAGGAACACTGAAGCTTTCTTT
-	TRBJ2-1	TRBV27	-	CASSFGLGGGNEQFF	TGTGCCAGCAGTTTTGGGTTGGGAGGGGGCAATGAGCAGTTCTTC
-	TRBJ2-7	TRBV7-8	TRBD2	CASSEILAGGVPYEQYF	TGTGCCAGCAGCGAAATACTAGCGGGAGGGGTCCCCTACGAGCAGTACTTC
-	TRBJ2-5	TRBV5-4	-	CASSLRQRERGETQYF	TGTGCCAGCAGCTTGCGTCAGCGGGAAAGGGGGGAGACCCAGTACTTC
-	TRBJ1-5	TRBV27	TRBD1	CASSLGGGWRQPQHF	TGTGCCAGCAGTTTAGGAGGGGGCTGGCGACAGCCCCAGCATTTT